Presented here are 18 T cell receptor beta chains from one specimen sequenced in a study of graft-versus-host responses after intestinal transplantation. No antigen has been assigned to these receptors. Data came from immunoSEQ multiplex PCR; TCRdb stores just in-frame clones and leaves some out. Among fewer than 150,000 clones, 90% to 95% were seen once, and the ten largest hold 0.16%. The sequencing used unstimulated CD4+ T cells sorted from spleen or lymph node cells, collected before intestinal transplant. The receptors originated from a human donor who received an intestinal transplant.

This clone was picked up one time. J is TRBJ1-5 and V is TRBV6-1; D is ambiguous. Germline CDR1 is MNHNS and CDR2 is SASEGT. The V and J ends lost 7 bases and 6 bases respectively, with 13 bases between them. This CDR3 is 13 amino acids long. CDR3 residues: CASTQQSSQPQHF. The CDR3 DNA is TGTGCCAGCACTCAACAGAGTAGTCAGCCCCAGCATTTT.

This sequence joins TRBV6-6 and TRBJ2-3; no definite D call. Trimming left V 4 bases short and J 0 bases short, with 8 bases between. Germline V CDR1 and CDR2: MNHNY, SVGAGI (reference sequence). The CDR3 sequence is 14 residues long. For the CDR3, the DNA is TGTGCCAGCAGTTTAGGTAAAAGCACAGATACGCAGTATTTT. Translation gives CASSLGKSTDTQYF.

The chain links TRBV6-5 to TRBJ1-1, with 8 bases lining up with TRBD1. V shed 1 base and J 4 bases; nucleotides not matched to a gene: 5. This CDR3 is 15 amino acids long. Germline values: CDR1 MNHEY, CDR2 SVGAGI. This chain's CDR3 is CASSYFLGQATEAFF. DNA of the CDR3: TGTGCCAGCAGTTACTTCTTGGGACAGGCCACTGAAGCTTTCTTT.

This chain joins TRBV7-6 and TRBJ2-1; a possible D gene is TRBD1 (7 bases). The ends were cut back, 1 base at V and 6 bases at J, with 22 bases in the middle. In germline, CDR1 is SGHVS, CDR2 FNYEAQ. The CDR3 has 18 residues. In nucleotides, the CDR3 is TGTGCCAGCAGCTTAGACGGGGGACAGCCGTGGGGCATCAATGAGCAGTTCTTC. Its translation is CASSLDGGQPWGINEQFF.

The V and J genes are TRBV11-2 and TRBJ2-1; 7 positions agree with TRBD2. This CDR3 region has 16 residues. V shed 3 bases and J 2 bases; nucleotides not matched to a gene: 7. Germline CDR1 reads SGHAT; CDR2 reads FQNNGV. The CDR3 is CASSFSLAAPYNEQFF. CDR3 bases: TGTGCCAGCAGCTTTTCTCTAGCGGCCCCCTACAATGAGCAGTTCTTC.

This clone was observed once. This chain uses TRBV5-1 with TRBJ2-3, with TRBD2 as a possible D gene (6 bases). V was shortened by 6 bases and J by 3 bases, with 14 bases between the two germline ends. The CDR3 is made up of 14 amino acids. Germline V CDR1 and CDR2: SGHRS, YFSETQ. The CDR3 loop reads CASKARAGTDTQYF. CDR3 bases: TGCGCCAGCAAGGCGAGGGCGGGGACAGATACGCAGTATTTT.

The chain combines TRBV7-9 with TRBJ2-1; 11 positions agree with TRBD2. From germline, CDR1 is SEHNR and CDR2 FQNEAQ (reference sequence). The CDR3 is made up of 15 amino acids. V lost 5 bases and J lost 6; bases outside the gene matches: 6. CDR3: CASSLMGLAVNEQFF. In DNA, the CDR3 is TGTGCCAGCAGCCTAATGGGACTAGCGGTCAATGAGCAGTTCTTC. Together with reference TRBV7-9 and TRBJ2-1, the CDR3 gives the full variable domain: DTGVSQNPRHKITKRGQNVTFRCDPISEHNRLYWYRQTLGQGPEFLTYFQNEAQLEKSRLLSDRFSAERPKGSFSTLEIQRTEQGDSAMYLCASSLMGLAVNEQFFGPGTRLTVL.

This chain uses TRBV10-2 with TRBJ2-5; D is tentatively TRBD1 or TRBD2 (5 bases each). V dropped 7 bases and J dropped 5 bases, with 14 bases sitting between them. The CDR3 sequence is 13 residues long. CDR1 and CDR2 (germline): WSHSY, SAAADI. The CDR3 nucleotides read TGCGCCAGCAACTCGAGGGGCCGGGAGACCCAGTACTTC. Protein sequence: CASNSRGRETQYF.

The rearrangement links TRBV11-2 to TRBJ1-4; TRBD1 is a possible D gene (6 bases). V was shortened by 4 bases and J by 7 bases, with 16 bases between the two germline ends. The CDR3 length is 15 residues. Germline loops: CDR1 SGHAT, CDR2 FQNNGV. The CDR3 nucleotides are TGTGCCAGCAGCTCCTCGGCAGGGGTTGCTGAAAAACTGTTTTTT. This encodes CASSSSAGVAEKLFF.

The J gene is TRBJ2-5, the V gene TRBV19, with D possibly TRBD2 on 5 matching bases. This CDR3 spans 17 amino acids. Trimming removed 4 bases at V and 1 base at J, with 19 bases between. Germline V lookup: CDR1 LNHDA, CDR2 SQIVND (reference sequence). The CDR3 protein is CASSKLIATEAQETQYF. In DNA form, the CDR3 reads TGTGCCAGTAGTAAACTCATAGCAACGGAGGCCCAAGAGACCCAGTACTTC.

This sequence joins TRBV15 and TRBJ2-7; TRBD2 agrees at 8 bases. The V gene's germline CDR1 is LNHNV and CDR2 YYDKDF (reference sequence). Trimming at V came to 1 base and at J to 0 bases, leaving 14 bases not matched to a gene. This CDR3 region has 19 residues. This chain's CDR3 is CATSRGFFPGTSGSYEQYF. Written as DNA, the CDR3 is TGTGCCACCAGCAGAGGATTTTTCCCAGGGACTAGTGGCTCCTACGAGCAGTACTTC.

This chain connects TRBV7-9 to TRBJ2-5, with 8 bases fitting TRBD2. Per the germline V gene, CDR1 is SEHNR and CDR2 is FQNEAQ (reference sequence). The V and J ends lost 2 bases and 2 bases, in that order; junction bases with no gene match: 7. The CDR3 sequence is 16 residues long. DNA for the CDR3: TGTGCCAGCAGCTTACGCGGGGGGTTTTCTCAAGAGACCCAGTACTTC. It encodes CASSLRGGFSQETQYF. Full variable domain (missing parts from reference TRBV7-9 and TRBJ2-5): DTGVSQNPRHKITKRGQNVTFRCDPISEHNRLYWYRQTLGQGPEFLTYFQNEAQLEKSRLLSDRFSAERPKGSFSTLEIQRTEQGDSAMYLCASSLRGGFSQETQYFGPGTRLLVL.

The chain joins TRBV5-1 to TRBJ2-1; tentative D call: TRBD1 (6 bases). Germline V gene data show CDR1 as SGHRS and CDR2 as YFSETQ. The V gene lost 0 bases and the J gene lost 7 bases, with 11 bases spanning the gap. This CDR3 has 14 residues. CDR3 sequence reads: CASSLGQVFNEQFF. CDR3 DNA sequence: TGCGCCAGCAGCTTGGGACAGGTTTTTAATGAGCAGTTCTTC.

CDR3 residues: CASSFLQGTVTEAFF. The CDR3 DNA sequence: TGTGCCAGCAGCTTTTTACAGGGAACGGTCACTGAAGCTTTCTTT. J is TRBJ1-1 and V is TRBV7-9, with D perhaps TRBD1 (6 bases). CDR3 size: 15 residues. Germline CDR1 SEHNR, CDR2 FQNEAQ (reference sequence). Trimming took off 3 bases at V and 4 bases at J, with 15 bases between the two ends.

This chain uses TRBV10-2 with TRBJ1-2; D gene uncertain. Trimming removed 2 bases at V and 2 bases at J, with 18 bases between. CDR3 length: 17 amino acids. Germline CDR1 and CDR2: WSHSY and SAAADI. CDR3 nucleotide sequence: TGCGCCAGCAGTGAGCCAGGATCCCTCTCAGTAAACTATGGCTACACCTTC. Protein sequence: CASSEPGSLSVNYGYTF.

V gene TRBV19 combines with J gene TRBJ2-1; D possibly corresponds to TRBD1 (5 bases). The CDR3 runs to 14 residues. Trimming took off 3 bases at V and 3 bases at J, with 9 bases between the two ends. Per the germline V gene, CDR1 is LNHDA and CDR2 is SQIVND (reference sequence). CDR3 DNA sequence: TGTGCCAGTAGTATGGGCAGGGACTACAATGAGCAGTTCTTC. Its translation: CASSMGRDYNEQFF.

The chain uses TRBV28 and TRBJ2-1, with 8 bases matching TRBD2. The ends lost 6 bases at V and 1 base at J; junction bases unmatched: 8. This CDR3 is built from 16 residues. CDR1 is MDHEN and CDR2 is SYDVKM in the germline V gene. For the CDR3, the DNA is TGTGCCAGCAGCCTTGATCTAGCGGGTTCCTACAATGAGCAGTTCTTC. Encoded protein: CASSLDLAGSYNEQFF.

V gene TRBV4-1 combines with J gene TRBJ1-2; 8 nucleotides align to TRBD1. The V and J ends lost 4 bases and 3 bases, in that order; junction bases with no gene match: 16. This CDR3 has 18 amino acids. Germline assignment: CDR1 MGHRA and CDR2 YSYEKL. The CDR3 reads CASSLLGLGQGAYYGYTF. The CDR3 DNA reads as TGCGCCAGCAGCCTGCTAGGTTTAGGACAGGGAGCCTACTATGGCTACACCTTC.